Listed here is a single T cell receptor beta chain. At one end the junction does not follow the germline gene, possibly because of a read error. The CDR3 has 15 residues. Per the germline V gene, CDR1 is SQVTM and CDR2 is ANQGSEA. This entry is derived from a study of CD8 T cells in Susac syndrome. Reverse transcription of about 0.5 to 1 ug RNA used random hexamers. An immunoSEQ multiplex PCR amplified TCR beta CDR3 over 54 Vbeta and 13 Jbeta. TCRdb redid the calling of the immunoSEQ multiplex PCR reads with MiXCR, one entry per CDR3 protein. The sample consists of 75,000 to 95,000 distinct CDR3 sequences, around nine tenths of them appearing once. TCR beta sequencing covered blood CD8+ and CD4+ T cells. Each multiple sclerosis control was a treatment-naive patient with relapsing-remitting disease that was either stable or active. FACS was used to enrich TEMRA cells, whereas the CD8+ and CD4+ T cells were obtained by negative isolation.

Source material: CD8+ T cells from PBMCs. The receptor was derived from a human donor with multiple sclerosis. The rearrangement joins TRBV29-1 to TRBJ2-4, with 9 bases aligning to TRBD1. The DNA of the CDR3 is TGCAGCGTTGTAGGACAGGGGAGAGCCCAAAACATTCAGTACTTC. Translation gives CSVVGQGRAQNIQYF. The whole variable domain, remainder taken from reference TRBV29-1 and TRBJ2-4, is SAVISQKPSRDICQRGTSLTIQCQVDSQVTMMFWYRQQPGQSLTLIATANQGSEATYESGFVIDKFPISRPNLTFSTLTVSNMSPEDSSIYLCSVVGQGRAQNIQYFGAGTRLSVL.